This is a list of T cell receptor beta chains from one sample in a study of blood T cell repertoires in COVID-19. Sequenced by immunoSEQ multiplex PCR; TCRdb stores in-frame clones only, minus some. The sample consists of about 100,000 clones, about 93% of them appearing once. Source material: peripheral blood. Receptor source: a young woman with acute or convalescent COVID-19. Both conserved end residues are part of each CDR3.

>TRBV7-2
CASSIQGAGAFF
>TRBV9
CASSVVFSSNEQFF
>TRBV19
CASSRQGNSNQPQHF
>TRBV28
CASLTTRQGAYGYTF
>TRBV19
CASSLGTGASRNEQFF
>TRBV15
CATSTGTGLNTEAFF
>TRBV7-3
CASGISNEQFF
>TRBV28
CASSLPQASYEQYF
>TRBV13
CASSPGLAGATDTQYF
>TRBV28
CASSFGTGLYEQYF
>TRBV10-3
CAISVEGPDTEAFF
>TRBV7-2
CASSLLAGQAGNYGYTF
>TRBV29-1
CSAGGQFGYNEQFF
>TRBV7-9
CASSHPARQHNEKLFF
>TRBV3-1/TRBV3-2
CASSPGTGDSGYTF
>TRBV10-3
CAIAGGTGQGNQPQHF
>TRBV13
CASSLGAGDYNEQFF
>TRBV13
CASSLKQGPVYTF
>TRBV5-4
CASSLAGGLIQEQFF
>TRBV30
CAWSGERAPGSPLHF
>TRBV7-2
CASSLDVFGRGAGYTF
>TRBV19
CASSIESYSYNEQFF